A selection of T cell receptor beta chains follows, all from one sample in a study of PD-1 blockade in classical Hodgkin lymphoma. Assay used: immunoSEQ multiplex PCR; TCRdb lists only in-frame clones, some missing. The top ten hold 2.5% to 3.5% of the sample, which has more than 40,000 clones, roughly 78% seen once. Sequenced material: peripheral blood mononuclear cells (PBMCs), taken before the second cycle of nivolumab. These receptor sequences come from a human donor with classical Hodgkin lymphoma. The CDR3 runs from the conserved cysteine through the conserved F or W. Fields, in order: CDR3 protein, J gene, V gene.

CDR3: CASSQGRSGTSGGIEQFF
J: TRBJ2-1
V: TRBV4-3

CDR3: CAWSVPALKQGKQYF
J: TRBJ2-7
V: TRBV30

CDR3: CASRAGGPLGELFF
J: TRBJ2-2
V: TRBV6-1

CDR3: CAISEPTGTVNTEAFF
J: TRBJ1-1
V: TRBV10-3

CDR3: CASSVAPGPPYEQYF
J: TRBJ2-7
V: TRBV9

CDR3: CASSLDEGLNTGELFF
J: TRBJ2-2
V: TRBV7-2

CDR3: CASSLADQPQHF
J: TRBJ1-5
V: TRBV7-2

CDR3: CASSGGVGPPYEQYF
J: TRBJ2-7
V: TRBV9

CDR3: CASSSIDGAEQFF
J: TRBJ2-1
V: TRBV7-6

CDR3: CASSRSTDTQYF
J: TRBJ2-3
V: TRBV6-5

CDR3: CASSLQGDSGNTIYF
J: TRBJ1-3
V: TRBV28

CDR3: CASSYGQLNGYTF
J: TRBJ1-2
V: TRBV6-6

CDR3: CASSPFRLNTEAFF
J: TRBJ1-1
V: TRBV27

CDR3: CASSLGPSGANVLTF
J: TRBJ2-6
V: TRBV13

CDR3: CASSSGGRYNEQFF
J: TRBJ2-1
V: TRBV27

CDR3: CASTGSLMSGNTIYF
J: TRBJ1-3
V: TRBV19

CDR3: CASSQAEGAREQYF
J: TRBJ2-7
V: TRBV4-1

CDR3: CASSSGTSGSGTEQFF
J: TRBJ2-1
V: TRBV27

CDR3: CATSRGWGGSYNEQYF
J: TRBJ2-7
V: TRBV15

CDR3: CASSWFFGEEETQYF
J: TRBJ2-5
V: TRBV27

CDR3: CASSLRIGQDEQFF
J: TRBJ2-1
V: TRBV27

CDR3: CASSLVDRELTLDEQYF
J: TRBJ2-7
V: TRBV5-8

CDR3: CASSFSGDSNGYTF
J: TRBJ1-2
V: TRBV5-1

CDR3: CASSPLRLAGGRSYEQYF
J: TRBJ2-7
V: TRBV14

CDR3: CASSLAPYQPQHF
J: TRBJ1-5
V: TRBV5-8

CDR3: CASSQGLPNANPGQGYYGYTF
J: TRBJ1-2
V: TRBV4-2

CDR3: CASRFNSGTSGRDYEQYF
J: TRBJ2-7
V: TRBV4-2

CDR3: CASGVLAGNNEQFF
J: TRBJ2-1
V: TRBV19

CDR3: CASSLGGSLETQYF
J: TRBJ2-5
V: TRBV7-9

CDR3: CASSVDKRLNTEAFF
J: TRBJ1-1
V: TRBV6-1

CDR3: CASSQVGQLNEQFF
J: TRBJ2-1
V: TRBV4-1

CDR3: CASSSPGVWAGYTF
J: TRBJ1-2
V: TRBV4-2

CDR3: CASTKGAGEYGYTF
J: TRBJ1-2
V: TRBV6-6

CDR3: CASSYGGGTEAFF
J: TRBJ1-1
V: TRBV6-5

CDR3: CASSILGGLNTEAFF
J: TRBJ1-1
V: TRBV13

CDR3: CASSLTHSSYNEQFF
J: TRBJ2-1
V: TRBV28

CDR3: CASSYLATGTSEAFF
J: TRBJ1-1
V: TRBV6-5

CDR3: CAIRGAGGNQPQHF
J: TRBJ1-5
V: TRBV10-3

CDR3: CASSMGSNYGYTF
J: TRBJ1-2
V: TRBV19

CDR3: CASRRVWAENSPLHF
J: TRBJ1-6
V: TRBV7-2

CDR3: CASSISVNTYEQYF
J: TRBJ2-7
V: TRBV19

CDR3: CASSIGPSYEQYF
J: TRBJ2-7
V: TRBV19

CDR3: CASSLETGLAGDTQYF
J: TRBJ2-3
V: TRBV5-4

CDR3: CASIRGTALHNYGYTF
J: TRBJ1-2
V: TRBV7-2

CDR3: CASSLAGQGRDTQYF
J: TRBJ2-3
V: TRBV7-8

CDR3: CASSLTSGNRDTQYF
J: TRBJ2-3
V: TRBV28

CDR3: CASSLIGQDNQPQHF
J: TRBJ1-5
V: TRBV28

CDR3: CASSLSGGKKLFF
J: TRBJ1-4
V: TRBV5-5

CDR3: CASSALGSVPGNTIYF
J: TRBJ1-3
V: TRBV5-1

CDR3: CASSRGGFIGSPSGEQYF
J: TRBJ2-7
V: TRBV2

CDR3: CASSPRGGQQYEQYF
J: TRBJ2-7
V: TRBV7-9

CDR3: CASSRDGTAGPEQFF
J: TRBJ2-1
V: TRBV6-5